This is a list of T cell receptor beta chains from one sample in a study of blood T cells in healthy people across ages. TCRdb ran MiXCR on the 5' RACE reads and lists one entry per CDR3 protein. Seen here are 550,000 to 750,000 distinct CDR3 sequences, under 25% observed once, and the top ten hold roughly 3.4%. Sample: blood. These receptors all come from a man in his 70s in good health. CDR3s include the opening cysteine and the closing phenylalanine or tryptophan. The D gene is left open where the match is weak. Some rows have no size entry. The others give once, few or many, or a class for an expanded clone.

v_gene	d_gene	abundance	j_gene	CDR3aa	CDR3nt
TRBV18	-	few	TRBJ2-7	CASSPPGGTDLRAVLRRTYEQYF	-
TRBV7-9	-	-	TRBJ1-1	CASSSTRSGRWMTEAFF	TGTGCCAGCAGCTCGACGCGTTCAGGGAGGTGGATGACTGAAGCTTTCTTT
TRBV7-9	TRBD1	-	TRBJ2-3	CASSSDRGSDTQYF	TGTGCCAGCAGCTCCGACAGGGGGTCAGATACGCAGTATTTT
TRBV5-1	-	-	TRBJ2-3	CASSLDGGTLTDTQYF	TGCGCCAGCAGCTTGGACGGCGGGACCCTTACAGATACGCAGTATTTT
TRBV7-9	TRBD1	-	TRBJ2-3	CASSSRTGLDTQYF	TGTGCCAGCAGCTCTCGGACAGGGCTAGATACGCAGTATTTT
TRBV12-3/TRBV12-4	-	-	TRBJ1-1	CASSVRGRAEAFF	TGTGCCAGCAGTGTACGGGGTAGGGCTGAAGCTTTCTTT
TRBV4-1	-	-	TRBJ2-5	CASSQDVASEVETQYF	TGCGCCAGCAGCCAAGATGTGGCTAGCGAGGTGGAGACCCAGTACTTC
TRBV7-9	TRBD1	few	TRBJ2-7	CASSFPGQGYYEQYF	TGTGCCAGCAGCTTCCCAGGACAGGGCTACTACGAGCAGTACTTC
TRBV10-3	-	-	TRBJ2-7	CAAWDTSYEQYF	TGTGCCGCCTGGGACACCTCCTACGAGCAGTACTTC
TRBV5-1	TRBD1	-	TRBJ2-1	CTSSWGQGAGFSYNEQFF	TGCACCAGCAGCTGGGGACAGGGGGCAGGGTTCTCTTACAATGAGCAGTTCTTC
TRBV5-1	-	-	TRBJ2-7	CASSSDLTYEQYF	TGCGCCAGCAGCTCAGACTTGACCTACGAGCAGTACTTC
TRBV14	-	few	TRBJ1-2	CASSQVSADHGYTF	TGTGCCAGCAGCCAAGTGTCCGCGGACCATGGCTACACCTTC
TRBV5-1	-	few	TRBJ2-4	CASSLQIAKNIQYF	TGCGCCAGCAGCTTGCAGATAGCCAAAAACATTCAGTACTTC
TRBV5-1	-	few	TRBJ1-1	CASSLVDGTEAFF	TGCGCCAGCAGCTTGGTTGATGGGACTGAAGCTTTCTTT
TRBV12-3/TRBV12-4	TRBD1	-	TRBJ1-1	CASSSGQGASEAFF	TGTGCCAGCAGTTCCGGACAGGGGGCCTCTGAAGCTTTCTTT
TRBV29-1	-	few	TRBJ2-1	CSVPQGEGTGQFF	TGCAGCGTTCCCCAGGGGGAGGGCACCGGGCAGTTCTTC
TRBV20-1	-	-	TRBJ2-4	CSADPGPNRPEGKNIQYF	TGCAGTGCGGATCCGGGACCAAATCGTCCCGAGGGCAAAAACATTCAGTACTTC
TRBV6-1	TRBD2	once	TRBJ2-3	CASVAGGITDTQYF	TGTGCCAGTGTAGCGGGAGGGATCACAGATACGCAGTATTTT
TRBV5-5	-	-	TRBJ2-7	CASSLTFQGGLPYEQYF	TGTGCCAGCAGCCTGACCTTCCAGGGGGGTCTACCCTACGAGCAGTACTTC
TRBV5-1	TRBD2	few	TRBJ2-5	CASSLALAGDETQYF	TGCGCCAGCAGCTTGGCCCTAGCGGGAGATGAGACCCAGTACTTC
TRBV24-1	-	-	TRBJ1-2	CATSERTGVDGYTF	TGTGCCACCAGTGAACGGACGGGGGTGGATGGCTACACCTTC
TRBV20-1	TRBD1	-	TRBJ2-1	CSALDRATSNEQFF	TGCAGTGCCTTGGACAGGGCGACCTCGAATGAGCAGTTCTTC